This record looks at one T cell receptor (beta chain) sequence and its context. Sequencing used immunoSEQ multiplex PCR; TCRdb keeps in-frame clones, though not all of them. Here the sample spans more than 60,000 clones, around nine tenths being singletons. The source of the sample is a study of control samples from healthy donors and cancer patients. With V trimmed by 6 bases and J by 4 bases, 7 bases remained unmatched. Per germline, CDR1 MDHEN and CDR2 SYDVKM. This CDR3 is built from 14 residues. This sequence originates from a woman in her forties or fifties with colorectal cancer. The chain couples TRBV28 to TRBJ1-2, with 8 bases aligning to TRBD1. Material: PBMCs. CDR3 sequence: CASRPTGAGYGYTF. CDR3 bases: TGTGCCAGCAGACCGACAGGGGCGGGCTATGGCTACACCTTC.